A single sample gave rise to the 30 T cell receptor beta chains below, sequenced in a study of T cells in Graves' hyperthyroidism and ophthalmopathy. The investigators amplified TCR beta CDR3 regions from RNA transcripts. HTBI primers were used for first-round RT-PCR of the TCR CDR3. Via MiXCR, TCRdb re-called the multiplex PCR reads, giving one row per CDR3 protein. Found here are approximately 150,000 distinct CDR3 sequences, about a tenth of them singletons; the top ten hold 22%. Material for sequencing was blood. The receptors come from a woman between 18 and 29 years old with Graves' hyperthyroidism that later progressed to Graves' ophthalmopathy.

This clonotype was seen more than once but under ten times. The V call is TRBV5-6, the J call TRBJ2-1; the D is unclear. V gave up 2 bases and J gave up 6 bases, with 15 bases separating them. Germline V gene data show CDR1 as SGHDT and CDR2 as YYEEEE. The CDR3 sequence is 15 residues long. CDR3 region: CASSFGLGRANEQFF. The CDR3 nucleotides read TGTGCCAGCAGCTTTGGGTTGGGTAGGGCCAATGAGCAGTTCTTC.

This clonotype appeared many times. The rearrangement links TRBV12-3 or TRBV12-4 to TRBJ1-1, with D hard to call. V was trimmed by 1 base and J by 3 bases, leaving 6 bases between them. CDR3 length: 13 amino acids. CDR3 region: CASSLGSHTEAFF. CDR3 nucleotide sequence: TGTGCCAGCAGTTTAGGTTCCCACACTGAAGCTTTCTTT.

The V call is TRBV7-3, the J call TRBJ2-7, with 10 nucleotides matching TRBD2. V shed 4 bases and J 1 base; nucleotides not matched to a gene: 7. Germline values: CDR1 SGHTA, CDR2 FQGTGA. CDR3 length: 16 amino acids. Here the CDR3 DNA reads TGTGCCAGCAGCTCGACGAGCGGGAGGGATTCCTACGAGCAGTACTTC. Its protein is CASSSTSGRDSYEQYF. Using reference TRBV7-3 and TRBJ2-7 for the parts outside the CDR3, the full variable domain is GAGVSQTPSNKVTEKGKYVELRCDPISGHTALYWYRQSLGQGPEFLIYFQGTGAADDSGLPNDRFFAVRPEGSVSTLKIQRTERGDSAVYLCASSSTSGRDSYEQYFGPGTRLTVT.

This clonotype was seen at least ten times. The V gene is TRBV14, the J gene TRBJ2-3, with 9 positions matching TRBD2. With V trimmed by 0 bases and J by 9 bases, 13 bases remained unmatched. CDR3 length equals 17 residues. The germline CDR1 and CDR2 sequences are SGHDN and FVKESK. CDR3 loop: CASSQDIAGARRQTQYF. In DNA, the CDR3 is TGTGCCAGCAGCCAAGATATAGCGGGGGCCCGCAGGCAGACGCAGTATTTT.

This clonotype was seen many times. The rearrangement uses TRBV12-3 or TRBV12-4 and TRBJ1-5; D uncertain. Trimming shortened V by 5 bases and J by 8 bases, and 10 bases separated the two germline ends. The CDR3 extends over 12 amino acids. CDR3 residues: CASSTGVKPQHF. In DNA, the CDR3 is TGTGCCAGCAGTACTGGGGTCAAGCCCCAGCATTTT.

This clonotype was seen many times. This chain links TRBV24-1 with TRBJ2-5, with a tentative D call TRBD2 (6 bases). The CDR3 loop spans 16 amino acids. Germline CDR1 KGHDR, CDR2 SFDVKD. Trimming shortened V by 6 bases and J by 5 bases, and 21 bases separated the two germline ends. As DNA, the CDR3 is TGTGCCACCAGTACCAATCGGGACTCAGGCCGGGAGACCCAGTACTTC. Protein sequence: CATSTNRDSGRETQYF.

This clonotype appeared many times. The gene calls are TRBV20-1 and TRBJ2-3; D gene uncertain. Deletions cut 0 bases from V and 2 bases from J, with 12 bases between. Germline CDR1 is DFQATT and CDR2 is SNEGSKA (reference sequence). The CDR3 has 15 amino acids. The CDR3: CSARDSRSFTDTQYF. The CDR3 bases are TGCAGTGCTAGAGATTCGAGGAGCTTCACAGATACGCAGTATTTT.

This clonotype has ten or more counts. The chain employs TRBV20-1 and TRBJ2-1, with 7 bases lining up with TRBD1. The CDR3 length is 15 residues. In germline, CDR1 is DFQATT, CDR2 SNEGSKA (reference sequence). The V segment lost 6 bases and the J segment 8 bases; nucleotides outside the gene matches: 16. CDR3 DNA: TGCAGTGCCATCCCTTCAAATCAGGGGGTCGATGAGCAGTTCTTC. Protein sequence: CSAIPSNQGVDEQFF.

This clonotype occurred many times. The chain joins TRBV30 to TRBJ2-7; D perhaps matches TRBD2 (5 bases). The CDR3 extends over 15 amino acids. The V and J ends lost 2 bases and 6 bases respectively, with 20 bases between them. Germline V gene data show CDR1 as GTSNPN and CDR2 as SVGIG (reference sequence). CDR3 protein: CAWSSTPGIGLEQYF. The CDR3 bases are TGTGCCTGGAGTTCAACACCGGGAATTGGGCTCGAGCAGTACTTC. The full variable domain, rest sourced from reference TRBV30 and TRBJ2-7, is SQTIHQWPATLVQPVGSPLSLECTVEGTSNPNLYWYRQAAGRGLQLLFYSVGIGQISSEVPQNLSASRPQDRQFILSSKKLLLSDSGFYLCAWSSTPGIGLEQYFGPGTRLTVT.

This clonotype was found many times. This chain connects TRBV3-1 to TRBJ1-5; D not certain. V was pared by 1 base and J by 1 base, with 11 bases between. Germline V CDR1 and CDR2: LGHDT, YNNKEL (reference sequence). This CDR3 is 16 amino acids long. The chain's CDR3 is CASSQAPVGSNQPQHF. The CDR3 DNA is TGTGCCAGCAGCCAAGCCCCGGTGGGGAGCAATCAGCCCCAGCATTTT. The full variable domain, completed using reference TRBV3-1 and TRBJ1-5, is DTAVSQTPKYLVTQMGNDKSIKCEQNLGHDTMYWYKQDSKKFLKIMFSYNNKELIINETVPNRFSPKSPDKAHLNLHINSLELGDSAVYFCASSQAPVGSNQPQHFGDGTRLSIL.

At least ten counts were recorded for this clonotype. V is TRBV7-8 and J is TRBJ1-1, with 7 bases that match TRBD1. J lost 1 base, V lost 1 base, and 3 bases had no gene match. CDR3 length equals 15 residues. CDR1 is SGHVS, CDR2 FQNEAQ, per germline. CDR3 in amino acids: CASSLGRGSNTEAFF. The DNA of the CDR3 is TGTGCCAGCAGCTTAGGCAGGGGGTCGAACACTGAAGCTTTCTTT.

This clonotype was observed a few times. V is TRBV4-1 and J is TRBJ2-1, with 7 bases aligning to TRBD1. The CDR3 extends over 14 amino acids. From germline, CDR1 is MGHRA and CDR2 YSYEKL. Trimming took 2 bases from V and 8 from J; bases not matched to a gene: 6. As DNA, the CDR3 is TGCGCCAGCAGCCAACGACAGGGTGCGGATGAGCAGTTCTTC. Residues: CASSQRQGADEQFF.

This clonotype was seen many times. The CDR3 DNA reads TGTGCCAGCAGCCAATCAAGCGGAGAGACCCAGTACTTC. Residues: CASSQSSGETQYF. The chain employs TRBV4-2 and TRBJ2-5; D may be TRBD2 (5 bases). CDR1 LGHNA and CDR2 YNFKEQ come from the germline V gene. There are 13 residues in the CDR3. V lost 2 bases to trimming and J lost 4 bases, with 8 bases between them.

The CDR3 loop reads CASSYSPAGQSYNEQFF. Written as DNA, the CDR3 is TGTGCCAGCAGTTACTCCCCCGCCGGACAGTCCTACAATGAGCAGTTCTTC. The chain carries TRBV6-5 and TRBJ2-1, with D maybe TRBD1 (6 bases). With 0 bases removed from V and 1 base from J, the gap between germline ends came to 13 bases. The CDR3 loop spans 17 amino acids. The germline gives CDR1 MNHEY, CDR2 SVGAGI.

In its sample, this clonotype was seen many times. The V and J genes are TRBV20-1 and TRBJ1-1, with 9 bases matching TRBD1. Per germline, CDR1 DFQATT and CDR2 SNEGSKA (reference sequence). CDR3 size: 12 residues. J gave up 3 bases and V 6 bases, and 2 bases lay outside the gene matches. The CDR3 coding sequence is TGCAGTGCAAGGACAGGGGACACTGAAGCTTTCTTT. Protein sequence: CSARTGDTEAFF.

This clonotype was detected a few times. The chain employs TRBV7-6 and TRBJ1-3; D is undetermined. Looked up from germline, CDR1 is SGHVS and CDR2 is FNYEAQ. The germline V and J ends were trimmed by 5 bases and 2 bases, with 10 bases remaining between them. The CDR3 runs to 14 residues. This CDR3 reads CASSTGVPGNTIYF. CDR3 coding DNA: TGTGCCAGCAGCACCGGGGTTCCTGGAAACACCATATATTTT.

In its sample, this clonotype was seen many times. The J gene is TRBJ1-1, the V gene TRBV3-1; possible D gene TRBD1, 6 bases. The CDR3 runs to 14 residues. CDR1 LGHDT and CDR2 YNNKEL come from the germline V gene (reference sequence). The germline V and J ends were trimmed by 1 base and 6 bases, with 12 bases remaining between them. This CDR3 reads CASSQVDGGPEAFF. The CDR3 DNA reads as TGTGCCAGCAGCCAAGTTGACGGGGGGCCTGAAGCTTTCTTT.

Worth noting for this clonotype: A read error may explain this, as a much larger clone is one base away. V is TRBV19 and J is TRBJ2-7; 9 nucleotides match TRBD1. The CDR3 is 14 amino acids. V shed 8 bases, J shed 7 bases, and the junction held 12 bases outside the gene matches. Per germline, CDR1 LNHDA and CDR2 SQIVND (reference sequence). DNA for the CDR3: TGTGCCAGTGGCCCGGGACAGGGTGTGGGTGAGCAGTACTTC. Protein product: CASGPGQGVGEQYF.

Many counts were recorded for this clonotype. The chain joins TRBV4-1 to TRBJ2-7; no firm D call. Germline lookup yields CDR1 MGHRA and CDR2 YSYEKL. This CDR3 spans 14 amino acids. Trimming removed 1 base from V and 0 bases from J, with 7 bases in between. CDR3 protein: CASSQGSDSYEQYF. CDR3 DNA: TGCGCCAGCAGCCAAGGTTCAGACTCCTACGAGCAGTACTTC.

The rearrangement joins TRBV3-1 to TRBJ2-1; 12 bases are shared with TRBD2. Germline V gives CDR1 LGHDT, CDR2 YNNKEL (reference sequence). The CDR3 is 20 amino acids. V lost 0 bases, J lost 1 base, and 10 bases stayed unmatched. For the CDR3, the DNA is TGTGCCAGCAGCCAAGATTCGTCTAGCGGGGGGGCGGAATCCTACAATGAGCAGTTCTTC. This translates into CASSQDSSSGGAESYNEQFF.

This clonotype was observed many times. The V gene is TRBV5-1, the J gene TRBJ2-3, with D possibly matching TRBD1 (6 bases). V lost 4 bases to trimming and J lost 1 base, with 13 bases between them. Germline CDR1 SGHRS, CDR2 YFSETQ. The CDR3 spans 15 residues. The CDR3 loop reads CASSAQGSRTDTQYF. The CDR3 DNA reads TGCGCCAGCAGCGCCCAGGGGAGCCGCACAGATACGCAGTATTTT.

The table lists this clonotype with many counts. This chain joins TRBV6-2 or TRBV6-3 and TRBJ2-1; tentative D call: TRBD2 (7 bases). The germline V and J ends were trimmed by 6 bases and 4 bases, with 19 bases remaining between them. Per the germline V gene, CDR1 is MNHEY and CDR2 is SVGEGT. The CDR3 covers 16 residues. The CDR3: CASSRGGGTHYNEQFF. The CDR3 coding sequence is TGTGCCAGCAGCCGGGGAGGGGGGACCCATTACAATGAGCAGTTCTTC.

In the case of this clonotype: A much larger clone differs by one base, so this may be a read error. The chain has TRBV20-1 and TRBJ2-7, with D tentatively TRBD2 (6 bases). CDR1 and CDR2 (germline): DFQATT, SNEGSKA (reference sequence). V lost 0 bases and J lost 5, with 20 bases in between. There are 16 residues in the CDR3. CDR3 sequence: CSARDLGGNLVHEQYF. Here the CDR3 DNA reads TGCAGTGCTAGAGATCTTGGGGGGAACCTCGTCCACGAGCAGTACTTC.

This clonotype was found once. The chain links TRBV27 to TRBJ1-1, with D hard to call. V lost 6 bases and J 5 bases, leaving 13 bases between the germline ends. Germline loops: CDR1 MNHEY, CDR2 SMNVEV (reference sequence). This CDR3 is built from 13 residues. The CDR3 spells CASSSGGGTEAFF. Here the CDR3 DNA reads TGTGCCAGCAGCTCCGGTGGAGGGACTGAAGCTTTCTTT.

This clonotype has at least ten counts. V and J are TRBV29-1 and TRBJ2-1; 10 bases are shared with TRBD2. The germline V gene has CDR1 SQVTM and CDR2 ANQGSEA. Trimming cost V 7 bases and J 4 bases; bases outside gene matches: 7. The CDR3 covers 14 residues. The CDR3 is CSARTSGNYNEQFF. CDR3 DNA: TGCAGCGCCCGGACTAGCGGTAATTACAATGAGCAGTTCTTC.

This clonotype was seen ten or more times. The V and J genes are TRBV6-2 or TRBV6-3 and TRBJ1-1; D is possibly TRBD1 (5 bases). The CDR3 runs 15 residues. Trimming pared 6 bases from V and 4 bases from J, leaving 18 bases between. The germline V gene has CDR1 MNHEY and CDR2 SVGEGT. The CDR3 is CASRLRGRQSTEAFF. Written as DNA, the CDR3 is TGTGCCAGCAGACTACGTGGGCGACAGAGCACTGAAGCTTTCTTT.

This clonotype came up once. The J gene is TRBJ1-5, the V gene TRBV20-1; D unresolved. The V and J ends lost 3 bases and 3 bases respectively, with 12 bases between them. Germline CDR1 reads DFQATT; CDR2 reads SNEGSKA (reference sequence). There are 14 residues in the CDR3. The CDR3 DNA is TGCAGTGCTAGGATCGGCGGTCCCAATCAGCCCCAGCATTTT. Amino acid sequence: CSARIGGPNQPQHF.

The sample holds many counts of this clonotype. This rearrangement joins TRBV20-1 to TRBJ1-5; D possibly corresponds to TRBD1 (5 bases). Germline CDR1 reads DFQATT; CDR2 reads SNEGSKA (reference sequence). There are 14 residues in the CDR3. The V gene lost 6 bases and the J gene lost 0 bases, with 12 bases spanning the gap. CDR3 nucleotide sequence: TGCAGTGCCCAAGACAGAAATAGCAATCAGCCCCAGCATTTT. It specifies CSAQDRNSNQPQHF.

This clonotype appeared many times. The chain has TRBV18 and TRBJ2-1; 9 nucleotides match TRBD2. Looked up from germline, CDR1 is KGHSH and CDR2 is LQKENI. The trim removed 5 bases at V and 1 base at J, leaving 9 bases unmatched. CDR3 length equals 17 residues. The CDR3 reads CASSLASGMGSYNEQFF. CDR3 coding DNA: TGTGCCAGCTCATTGGCTAGCGGGATGGGGTCCTACAATGAGCAGTTCTTC.

This clonotype was observed a handful of times. V gene TRBV3-1 combines with J gene TRBJ1-2; TRBD1 might be the D (5 bases). Deletions cut 0 bases from V and 1 base from J, with 15 bases between. Germline CDR1 and CDR2: LGHDT and YNNKEL (reference sequence). The CDR3 contains 17 residues. The CDR3 spells CASSQDSLSGGNYGYTF. The CDR3 DNA sequence: TGTGCCAGCAGCCAAGATAGTCTCTCCGGGGGTAACTATGGCTACACCTTC.